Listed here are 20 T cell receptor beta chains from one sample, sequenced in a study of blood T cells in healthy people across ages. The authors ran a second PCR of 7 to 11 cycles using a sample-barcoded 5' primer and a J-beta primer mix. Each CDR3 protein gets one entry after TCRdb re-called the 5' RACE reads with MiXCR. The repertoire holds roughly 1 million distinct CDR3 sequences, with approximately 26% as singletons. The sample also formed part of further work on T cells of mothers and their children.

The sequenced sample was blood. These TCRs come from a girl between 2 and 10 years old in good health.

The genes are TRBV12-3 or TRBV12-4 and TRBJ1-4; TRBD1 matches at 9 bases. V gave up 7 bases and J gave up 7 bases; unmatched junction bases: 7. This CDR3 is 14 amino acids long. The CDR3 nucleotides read TGTGCCAGCACCCCGGGACAGGGTATTGAAAAACTGTTTTTT. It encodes CASTPGQGIEKLFF.

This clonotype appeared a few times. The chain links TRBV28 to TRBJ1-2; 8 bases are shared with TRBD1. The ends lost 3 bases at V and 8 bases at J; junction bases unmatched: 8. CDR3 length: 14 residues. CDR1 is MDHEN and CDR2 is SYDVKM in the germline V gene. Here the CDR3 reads CASSFSATGEGYTF. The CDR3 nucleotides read TGTGCCAGCAGTTTCTCCGCGACAGGGGAAGGCTACACCTTC.

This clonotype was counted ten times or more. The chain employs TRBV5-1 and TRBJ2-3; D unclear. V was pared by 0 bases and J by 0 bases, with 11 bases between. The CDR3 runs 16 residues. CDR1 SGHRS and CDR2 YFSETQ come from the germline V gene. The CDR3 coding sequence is TGCGCCAGCAGCTTGGGAGGCGGCACTAGCACAGATACGCAGTATTTT. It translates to CASSLGGGTSTDTQYF.

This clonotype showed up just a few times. CDR3 coding DNA: TGTGCCATCCGACAAGGGGACACTGAAGCTTTCTTT. This codes for CAIRQGDTEAFF. The chain joins TRBV6-2 or TRBV6-3 to TRBJ1-1; tentative D call: TRBD1 (5 bases). Germline values: CDR1 MNHEY, CDR2 SVGEGT. Between the trimmed V and J ends, which lost 10 bases and 3 bases, there was a span of 12 bases. This CDR3 is built from 12 residues.

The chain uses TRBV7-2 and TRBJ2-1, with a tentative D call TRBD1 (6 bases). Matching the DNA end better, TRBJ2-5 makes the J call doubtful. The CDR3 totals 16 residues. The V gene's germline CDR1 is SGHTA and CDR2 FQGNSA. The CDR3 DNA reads TGTGCCAGCAGCCCTAGAGGGAACAGGGCTGTAGAGACCCAGTACTTC. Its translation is CASSPRGNRAVETQYF.

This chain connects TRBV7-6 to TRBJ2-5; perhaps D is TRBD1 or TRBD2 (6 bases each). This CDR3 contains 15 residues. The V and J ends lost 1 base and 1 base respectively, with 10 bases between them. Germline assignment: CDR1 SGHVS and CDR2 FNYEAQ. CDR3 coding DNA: TGTGCCAGCAGCTTAGGGGGGGCAGCCCAAGAGACCCAGTACTTC. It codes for CASSLGGAAQETQYF.

This CDR3 reads CSVAQVGNTIYF. The CDR3 DNA sequence: TGCAGCGTTGCGCAGGTTGGAAACACCATATATTTT. The chain couples TRBV29-1 to TRBJ1-3; D is ambiguous. CDR3 length: 12 residues. The V and J ends lost 4 bases and 3 bases respectively, with 7 bases between them. Per the germline V gene, CDR1 is SQVTM and CDR2 is ANQGSEA.

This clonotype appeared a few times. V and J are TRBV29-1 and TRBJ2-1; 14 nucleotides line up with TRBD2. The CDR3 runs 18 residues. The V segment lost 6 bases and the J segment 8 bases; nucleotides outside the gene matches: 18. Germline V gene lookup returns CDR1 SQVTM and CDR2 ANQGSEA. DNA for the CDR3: TGCAGCGTACGACAGGCCACGGGACTAGCGGGAGACAGGGATGAGCAGTTCTTC. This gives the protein CSVRQATGLAGDRDEQFF.

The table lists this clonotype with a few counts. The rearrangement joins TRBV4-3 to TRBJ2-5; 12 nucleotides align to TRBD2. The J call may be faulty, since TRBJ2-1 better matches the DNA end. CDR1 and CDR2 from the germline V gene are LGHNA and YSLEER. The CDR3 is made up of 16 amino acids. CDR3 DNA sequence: TGCGCCAGCAGCCAAGATCTAGCGGGGGGGCTGGATGAGCAGTTCTTC. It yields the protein CASSQDLAGGLDEQFF.

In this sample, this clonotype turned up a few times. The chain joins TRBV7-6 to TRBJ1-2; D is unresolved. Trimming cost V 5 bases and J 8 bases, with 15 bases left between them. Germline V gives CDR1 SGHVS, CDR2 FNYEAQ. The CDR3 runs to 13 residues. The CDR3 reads CASSPIGVEGYTF. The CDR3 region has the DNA TGTGCCAGCAGCCCTATTGGGGTGGAAGGCTACACCTTC.

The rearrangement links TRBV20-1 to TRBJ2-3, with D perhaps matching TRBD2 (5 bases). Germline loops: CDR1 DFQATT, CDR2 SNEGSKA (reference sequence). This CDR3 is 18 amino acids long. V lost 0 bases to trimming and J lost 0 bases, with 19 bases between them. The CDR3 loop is CSARDPGSSNWSTDTQYF. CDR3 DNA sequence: TGCAGTGCTAGAGATCCGGGGAGTAGTAATTGGAGCACAGATACGCAGTATTTT.

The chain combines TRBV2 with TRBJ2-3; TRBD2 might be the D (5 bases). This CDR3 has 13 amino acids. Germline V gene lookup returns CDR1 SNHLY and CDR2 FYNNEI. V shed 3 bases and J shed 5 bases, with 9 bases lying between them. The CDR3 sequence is CASSDMGEDTQYF. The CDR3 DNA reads TGTGCCAGCAGTGATATGGGAGAAGATACGCAGTATTTT. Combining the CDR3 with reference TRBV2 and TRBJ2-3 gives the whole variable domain EPEVTQTPSHQVTQMGQEVILRCVPISNHLYFYWYRQILGQKVEFLVSFYNNEISEKSEIFDDQFSVERPDGSNFTLKIRSTKLEDSAMYFCASSDMGEDTQYFGPGTRLTVL.

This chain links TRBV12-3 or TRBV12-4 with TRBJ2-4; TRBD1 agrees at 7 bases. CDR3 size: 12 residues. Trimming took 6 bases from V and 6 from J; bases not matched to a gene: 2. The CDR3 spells CASSYRGNIQYF. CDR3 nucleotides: TGTGCCAGCAGCTACAGGGGAAACATTCAGTACTTC.

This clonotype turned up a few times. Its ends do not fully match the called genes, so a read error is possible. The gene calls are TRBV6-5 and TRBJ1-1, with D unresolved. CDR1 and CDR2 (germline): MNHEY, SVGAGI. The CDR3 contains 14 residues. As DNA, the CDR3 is TGTGCCAGCAGTTTTGGGGATATGAACACTGAAGCCTTCTTT. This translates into CASSFGDMNTEAFF.

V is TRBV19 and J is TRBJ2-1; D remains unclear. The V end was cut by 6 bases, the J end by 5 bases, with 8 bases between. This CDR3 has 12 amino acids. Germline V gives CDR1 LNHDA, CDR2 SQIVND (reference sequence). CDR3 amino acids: CASRHSHNEQFF. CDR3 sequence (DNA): TGTGCCAGTAGACACTCGCACAATGAGCAGTTCTTC.

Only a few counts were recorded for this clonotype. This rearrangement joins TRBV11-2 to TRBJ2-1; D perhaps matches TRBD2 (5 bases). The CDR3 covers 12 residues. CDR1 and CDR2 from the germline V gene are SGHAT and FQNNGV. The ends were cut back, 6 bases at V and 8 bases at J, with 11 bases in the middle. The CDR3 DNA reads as TGTGCCAGCAGTTACGGGGAATATGAGCAGTTCTTC. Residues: CASSYGEYEQFF.

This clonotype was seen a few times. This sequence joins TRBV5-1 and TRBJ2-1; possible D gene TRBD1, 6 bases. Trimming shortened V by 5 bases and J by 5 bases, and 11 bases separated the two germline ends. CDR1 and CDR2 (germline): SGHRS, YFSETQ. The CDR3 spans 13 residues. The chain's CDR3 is CASSSGAHNEQFF. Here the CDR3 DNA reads TGCGCCAGCAGTTCAGGGGCCCACAATGAGCAGTTCTTC.

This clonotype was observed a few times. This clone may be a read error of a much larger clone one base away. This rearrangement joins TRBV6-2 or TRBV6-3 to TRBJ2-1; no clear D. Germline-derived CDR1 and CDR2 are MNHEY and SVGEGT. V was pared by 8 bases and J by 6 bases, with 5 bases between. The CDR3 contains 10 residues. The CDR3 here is CASGFNEQFF. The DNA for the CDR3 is TGTGCCAGCGGTTTCAATGAGCAGTTCTTC.

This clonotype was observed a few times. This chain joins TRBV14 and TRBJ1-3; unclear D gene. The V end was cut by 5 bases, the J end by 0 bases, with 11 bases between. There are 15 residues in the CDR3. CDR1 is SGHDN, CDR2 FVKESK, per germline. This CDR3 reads CASSAQTGSGNTIYF. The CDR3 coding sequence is TGTGCCAGCAGCGCTCAAACGGGCTCTGGAAACACCATATATTTT.

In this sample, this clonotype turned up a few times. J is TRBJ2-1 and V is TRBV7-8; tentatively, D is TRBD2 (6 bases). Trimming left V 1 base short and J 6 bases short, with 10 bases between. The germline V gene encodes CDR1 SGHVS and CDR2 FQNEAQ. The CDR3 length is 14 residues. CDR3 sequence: CASSLEVAANEQFF. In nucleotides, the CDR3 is TGTGCCAGCAGCTTAGAGGTAGCGGCCAATGAGCAGTTCTTC.